These T cell receptor beta chains were read from a single sample in a study of Ad26.COV2.S vaccination and SARS-CoV-2 variants. Repertoires were generated with immunoSEQ multiplex PCR, while TCRdb's copy carries only in-frame clones and drops some. The sample carries about 460,000 clones, 89% recorded once. The sample in question was peripheral blood, obtained in a trial of Ad26.COV2.S vaccine versus placebo. The origin of the receptors is a person between 18 and 65 years old who received the Ad26.COV2.S COVID-19 vaccine or a placebo. The CDR3 runs from the conserved cysteine through the conserved F or W. D genes are given only for firm matches. The listing skips clone size in some rows; elsewhere it reads once, few, many or a size class.

j_gene	d_gene	v_gene	abundance	CDR3aa	CDR3nt
TRBJ2-1	.	TRBV3-1/TRBV3-2	.	CASSQESLIGTGPYNEQFF	TGTGCCAGCAGCCAAGAGTCCCTAATCGGGACGGGCCCCTACAATGAGCAGTTCTTC
TRBJ1-2	.	TRBV27	.	CASSPSGGINYGYTF	TGTGCCAGCAGCCCGAGTGGGGGGATCAACTATGGCTACACCTTC
TRBJ1-6	.	TRBV11-3	.	CASSPDRNSPLHF	TGTGCCAGCAGCCCGGACAGAAATTCACCCCTCCACTTT
TRBJ2-3	.	TRBV19	once	CASSITSHSTDTQYF	TGTGCCAGTAGTATTACTAGCCATAGCACAGATACGCAGTATTTT
TRBJ2-4	.	TRBV20-1	few	CSVGAEHIQYF	TGCAGTGTGGGGGCTGAGCACATTCAGTACTTC
TRBJ2-7	.	TRBV12-3/TRBV12-4	.	CASALLGGYEQYF	TGTGCCAGCGCTCTGCTCGGGGGTTACGAGCAGTACTTC
TRBJ1-6	.	TRBV6-6	once	CASSTSSSFYNSPLHF	TGTGCCAGCTCTACCTCCTCCTCCTTCTATAATTCACCCCTCCACTTT
TRBJ1-2	.	TRBV6-2/TRBV6-3	once	CASSPHGYERRSSVGYTF	TGTGCCAGCAGTCCACACGGGTACGAACGGAGAAGTAGCGTAGGCTACACCTTC
TRBJ2-1	.	TRBV7-8	.	CATRRGPGEQFF	TGTGCCACCCGTAGGGGTCCGGGGGAGCAGTTCTTC
TRBJ2-1	TRBD2	TRBV12-5	.	CASGAGLAGGRGDEQFF	TGTGCTAGTGGTGCGGGACTAGCGGGGGGGCGCGGGGATGAGCAGTTCTTC
TRBJ2-7	.	TRBV2	.	CASSDRQGSYEQYF	TGTGCCAGCAGTGATAGGCAGGGTTCGTACGAGCAGTACTTC
TRBJ2-5	TRBD1	TRBV19	.	CASRTGGQETQYF	TGTGCCAGTCGGACAGGGGGTCAAGAGACCCAGTACTTC
TRBJ1-6	.	TRBV9	.	CASTLDAAGSPLHF	TGTGCCAGCACTCTGGACGCTGCTGGTTCACCCCTCCACTTT
TRBJ2-1	.	TRBV25-1	.	CASSGGRGASNEQFF	TGTGCCAGCAGTGGCGGCCGGGGCGCTTCCAATGAGCAGTTCTTC
TRBJ2-1	.	TRBV6-2/TRBV6-3	.	CASSYRGGEQFF	TGTGCCAGCAGTTACAGGGGGGGTGAGCAGTTCTTC
TRBJ1-1	.	TRBV7-6	.	CASSLAQSHTEAFF	TGTGCCAGCAGCTTAGCGCAGAGCCACACTGAAGCTTTCTTT
TRBJ1-5	.	TRBV9	.	CASSTSSGVNQPQHF	TGTGCCAGCAGTACTAGTTCAGGGGTTAATCAGCCCCAGCATTTT
TRBJ2-7	TRBD1	TRBV4-3	.	CASSQRQGSEQYF	TGCGCCAGCAGCCAAAGACAGGGGTCGGAGCAGTACTTC
TRBJ1-5	TRBD1	TRBV19	.	CASSIFRTGGDQPQHF	TGTGCCAGTAGTATATTTCGGACAGGGGGCGATCAGCCCCAGCATTTT
TRBJ2-1	TRBD2	TRBV6-2/TRBV6-3	.	CASSVLAGRRVSYNEQFF	TGTGCCAGCAGCGTACTAGCGGGACGAAGGGTCTCCTACAATGAGCAGTTCTTC
TRBJ2-1	.	TRBV12-3/TRBV12-4	.	CASKGAGSNEQFF	TGTGCCAGCAAAGGAGCCGGGTCCAATGAGCAGTTCTTC
TRBJ1-2	.	TRBV5-1	.	CASMGGGATSFSGYTF	TGCGCCAGCATGGGTGGGGGCGCGACCTCCTTTTCGGGCTACACCTTC
TRBJ1-2	TRBD1	TRBV7-9	.	CASSFPTGFYYGYTF	TGTGCCAGCAGCTTCCCGACAGGGTTTTATTATGGCTACACCTTC
TRBJ2-7	.	TRBV28	.	CASSLSGGPTYEQYF	TGTGCCAGCAGTTTATCAGGGGGGCCGACCTACGAGCAGTACTTC
TRBJ2-1	TRBD2	TRBV9	.	CASSLQTSGRDNEQFF	TGTGCCAGCAGCCTCCAGACTAGCGGGAGGGATAATGAGCAGTTCTTC
TRBJ2-3	.	TRBV10-3	.	CAIRGDSGKRADTQYF	TGTGCCATCAGGGGGGATAGCGGAAAGAGGGCAGATACGCAGTATTTT
TRBJ1-2	.	TRBV9	.	CASSVGAKANYGYTF	TGTGCCAGCAGCGTGGGGGCTAAAGCTAACTATGGCTACACCTTC
TRBJ2-3	.	TRBV7-9	.	CASSLIADTQYF	TGTGCCAGCAGCTTAATAGCAGATACGCAGTATTTT
TRBJ2-1	.	TRBV27	.	CASSPEGRSYNEQFF	TGTGCCAGCAGCCCGGAAGGGAGGTCCTACAATGAGCAGTTCTTC
TRBJ2-7	.	TRBV14	.	CASSQVVGEQYF	TGTGCCAGCAGCCAAGTTGTAGGCGAGCAGTACTTC
TRBJ1-2	.	TRBV6-5	.	CASRVGGLGYTF	TGTGCCAGCAGGGTAGGGGGTCTCGGCTACACCTTC
TRBJ2-1	TRBD1	TRBV7-3	once	CASSLTGTGLIDEQFF	TGTGCCAGCAGCTTAACCGGGACAGGGCTCATCGATGAGCAGTTCTTC
TRBJ2-1	.	TRBV18	.	CASSRDNEQFF	TGTGCCAGCTCACGAGACAATGAGCAGTTCTTC
TRBJ1-1	.	TRBV18	.	CASARVTGVLGGTEAFF	TGTGCCAGCGCTCGTGTAACAGGTGTCTTAGGTGGAACTGAAGCTTTCTTT
TRBJ2-1	.	TRBV15	.	CATSISGMVGSEQFF	TGTGCCACCAGCATTTCAGGGATGGTGGGAAGTGAGCAGTTCTTC
TRBJ2-3	TRBD2	TRBV2	.	CASSLAVADTQYF	TGTGCCAGCAGTCTAGCGGTTGCAGATACGCAGTATTTT
TRBJ1-2	.	TRBV3-1/TRBV3-2	.	CASSQVSGTLGDGYTF	TGTGCCAGCAGCCAAGTGAGCGGCACACTGGGGGATGGCTACACCTTC
TRBJ2-7	.	TRBV3-1/TRBV3-2	.	CASSRGGEQYF	TGTGCCAGCAGCCGGGGTGGCGAGCAGTACTTC
TRBJ2-7	.	TRBV28	.	CASSLGIAAYEQYF	TGTGCCAGCAGTTTGGGGATAGCGGCCTACGAGCAGTACTTC
TRBJ2-7	.	TRBV2	.	CASSEGWAYEQYF	TGTGCCAGCAGTGAGGGTTGGGCCTACGAGCAGTACTTC
TRBJ1-2	.	TRBV7-9	.	CASSLMPTDYGYTF	TGTGCCAGCAGCTTAATGCCCACGGACTATGGCTACACCTTC
TRBJ2-1	TRBD2	TRBV9	.	CASSPLGTSGRGSYNEQFF	TGTGCCAGCAGCCCCCTCGGGACTAGCGGGAGGGGGTCCTACAATGAGCAGTTCTTC
TRBJ2-7	.	TRBV3-1/TRBV3-2	.	CASSQAPGSSYEQYF	TGTGCCAGCAGCCAAGCCCCGGGATCCTCCTACGAGCAGTACTTC
TRBJ1-4	.	TRBV14	.	CASSQGTIRVSNEKLFF	TGTGCCAGCAGCCAAGGGACAATCCGGGTCTCCAATGAAAAACTGTTTTTT
TRBJ1-3	.	TRBV19	.	CASSSGSSGNTIYF	TGTGCCAGTAGCTCAGGGTCCTCTGGAAACACCATATATTTT
TRBJ2-5	TRBD1	TRBV28	.	CASRFGGGQGKETQYF	TGTGCCAGCAGATTCGGTGGGGGACAGGGGAAAGAGACCCAGTACTTC
TRBJ2-7	.	TRBV12-3/TRBV12-4	once	CASSLKRYEQYF	TGTGCCAGCAGTTTAAAACGGTACGAGCAGTACTTC
TRBJ2-7	.	TRBV6-1	.	CASSVAASYEQYF	TGTGCCAGCAGTGTAGCGGCCTCCTACGAGCAGTACTTC
TRBJ1-6	TRBD1	TRBV7-3	.	CASSLGGQPYNSPLHF	TGTGCCAGCAGCTTAGGGGGACAGCCGTATAATTCACCCCTCCACTTT
TRBJ1-2	.	TRBV18	.	CASSQKPGLDYGYTF	TGTGCCAGCTCACAGAAGCCAGGGTTGGACTATGGCTACACCTTC